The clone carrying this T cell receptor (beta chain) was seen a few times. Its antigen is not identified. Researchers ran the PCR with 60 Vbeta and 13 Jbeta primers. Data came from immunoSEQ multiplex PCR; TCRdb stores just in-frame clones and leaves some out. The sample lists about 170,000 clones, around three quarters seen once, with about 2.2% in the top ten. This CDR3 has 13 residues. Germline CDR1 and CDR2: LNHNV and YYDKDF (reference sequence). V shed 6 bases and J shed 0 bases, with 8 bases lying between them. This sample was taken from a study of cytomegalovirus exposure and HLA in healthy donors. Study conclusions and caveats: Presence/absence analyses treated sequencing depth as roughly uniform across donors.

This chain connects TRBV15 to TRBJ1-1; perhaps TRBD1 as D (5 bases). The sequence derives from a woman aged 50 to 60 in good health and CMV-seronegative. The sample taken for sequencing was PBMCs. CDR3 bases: TGTGCCACCAGTTGGGACTTGAACACTGAAGCTTTCTTT. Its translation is CATSWDLNTEAFF.